This T cell receptor beta chain was identified during a study of blood T cells in healthy people across ages. Isolation recovered at least 6.5 million PBMCs from every sample. Every sample gave at least 5 micrograms of total RNA when it was extracted. Unmatched junction bases numbered 6, after V lost 6 bases and J lost 6 bases. The CDR3 runs to 14 residues. Together with a sample-barcoded 5' primer, a J-beta primer mix was included in a second PCR lasting roughly 6 to 12 cycles. Each cDNA molecule was tagged by a template-switch adaptor that had 12 random nucleotides. Any given sample supplied a minimum of 3 million CDR3-containing paired-end reads. Via MiXCR, TCRdb re-called the 5' RACE reads, giving one row per CDR3 protein. The sample holds roughly 800,000 distinct CDR3 sequences, about 37% seen once. This clonotype was picked up a small number of times.

The sequenced material came from blood. The rearrangement links TRBV12-3 or TRBV12-4 to TRBJ1-2; 11 bases map to TRBD1. The TCR comes from a man between 18 and 29 years old in good health. CDR3 bases: TGTGCCAGCAGCCCTGGGACAGGGGGTAATGGCTACACCTTC. Protein: CASSPGTGGNGYTF.